The 27 T cell receptor beta chains below come from one sample, sequenced in a study of cytomegalovirus exposure and HLA in healthy donors. The PCR ran on 60 Vbeta and 13 Jbeta primers. This table comes from immunoSEQ multiplex PCR, and its TCRdb copy is limited to in-frame clones, with some not included. This sample has about 190,000 clones, with 77% found just once. What was sequenced was PBMCs. All receptors come from a woman in her thirties in good health and CMV-seropositive.

The chain has TRBV19 and TRBJ1-3; TRBD1 aligns across 9 bases. Trimming removed 6 bases from V and 4 bases from J; junction bases left unmatched: 7. The CDR3 totals 15 residues. CDR1 is LNHDA and CDR2 is SQIVND in the germline V gene (reference sequence). The CDR3 loop is CASRIRTGVGNTIYF. The CDR3 nucleotides read TGTGCCAGTAGGATCAGGACAGGGGTCGGAAACACCATATATTTT.

The chain combines TRBV6-1 with TRBJ2-1, with 10 bases lining up with TRBD1. CDR3 length: 16 amino acids. Germline-derived CDR1 and CDR2 are MNHNS and SASEGT. The junction had 6 bases not matched to a gene; V was cut back by 3 bases and J by 4 bases. CDR3 amino acids: CASSDPWTGGYNEQFF. The DNA for the CDR3 is TGTGCCAGCAGTGATCCTTGGACAGGGGGTTACAATGAGCAGTTCTTC.

The V gene is TRBV6-5, the J gene TRBJ2-5; D is possibly TRBD1 (6 bases). Germline V gene data show CDR1 as MNHEY and CDR2 as SVGAGI. Trimming took off 6 bases at V and 2 bases at J, with 10 bases between the two ends. The CDR3 has 13 amino acids. The CDR3 nucleotides read TGTGCCAGCAGGAAGACAGGTCAAGAGACCCAGTACTTC. Protein product: CASRKTGQETQYF.

The count of this clone is one. The chain employs TRBV6-6 and TRBJ1-2, with D possibly TRBD1 on 5 matching bases. CDR1 MNHNY and CDR2 SVGAGI come from the germline V gene (reference sequence). The CDR3 extends over 11 amino acids. Trimming pared 11 bases from V and 2 bases from J, leaving 9 bases between. The CDR3 spells CAARGNYGYTF. CDR3 DNA: TGTGCCGCAAGGGGAAACTATGGCTACACCTTC.

This clone was seen only a few times. This chain connects TRBV7-2 to TRBJ1-4; D call uncertain. V was pared by 5 bases and J by 10 bases, with 14 bases between. The CDR3 loop spans 13 amino acids. Per the germline V gene, CDR1 is SGHTA and CDR2 is FQGNSA. The CDR3 nucleotides are TGTGCCAGCAGCCTAATAATGAGTGGAAAACTGTTTTTT. Its translation is CASSLIMSGKLFF.

This clone was found a few times. The chain uses TRBV18 and TRBJ1-2, with 7 bases that match TRBD1. The CDR3 runs to 14 residues. Losses at the gene ends were 1 base for V and 8 bases for J; bases not matched to a gene: 7. The germline V gene encodes CDR1 KGHSH and CDR2 LQKENI. The CDR3 DNA sequence: TGTGCCAGCTCACCACTAGACAGGGACGCGGGCTACACCTTC. It encodes CASSPLDRDAGYTF.

The chain links TRBV28 to TRBJ1-2; possibly TRBD1 for D (5 bases). Trimming pared 9 bases from V and 5 bases from J, leaving 10 bases between. The CDR3 spans 11 residues. Germline CDR1 and CDR2: MDHEN and SYDVKM. CDR3 bases: TGTGCCAGAATGGAGGGGTATGGCTACACCTTC. This sequence encodes CARMEGYGYTF.

The chain has TRBV7-5 and TRBJ2-7; the DNA was not used to check the table's D call, TRBD1. TRBV7-5 is noted as a pseudogene. The CDR3 loop spans 19 amino acids. The CDR3, as DNA: TGTGCCAGAAGCTTAGGGAGGGACAGCCTTTATTTTAGCTCCTACGAGCAGTACTTC. This encodes CARSLGRDSLYFSSYEQYF.

This clone was seen a few times. The chain is built from TRBV6-6 and TRBJ1-2; D unresolved. The ends were cut back, 6 bases at V and 4 bases at J, with 9 bases in the middle. This CDR3 spans 12 amino acids. Germline CDR1 reads MNHNY; CDR2 reads SVGAGI (reference sequence). The CDR3 is CASRRLGYGYTF. CDR3 nucleotide sequence: TGTGCCAGCAGGCGGCTCGGCTATGGCTACACCTTC.

The rearrangement uses TRBV7-9 and TRBJ2-5; D unresolved. Germline V gene lookup returns CDR1 SEHNR and CDR2 FQNEAQ (reference sequence). The ends were cut back, 4 bases at V and 3 bases at J, with 3 bases in the middle. The CDR3 has 11 amino acids. The CDR3 DNA reads TGTGCCAGCAGCTCCGAAGAGACCCAGTACTTC. It encodes CASSSEETQYF.

The CDR3 coding sequence is TGTGCCAGCAGCTCCCAGGGGGCTAACTATGGCTACACCTTC. Translation: CASSSQGANYGYTF. The chain recombines TRBV7-2 with TRBJ1-2; 7 bases line up with TRBD1. CDR1 SGHTA and CDR2 FQGNSA come from the germline V gene. CDR3 length equals 14 residues. V shed 4 bases, J shed 0 bases, and the junction held 2 bases outside the gene matches.

A single count supports this clone. The chain uses TRBV5-4 and TRBJ2-2, with 7 bases that match TRBD2. The junction had 0 bases not matched to a gene; V was cut back by 0 bases and J by 1 base. The CDR3 has 15 residues. Germline-derived CDR1 and CDR2 are SGHNT and YYREEE (reference sequence). CDR3 in amino acids: CASSLGGGNTGELFF. CDR3 coding DNA: TGTGCCAGCAGCTTGGGCGGGGGGAACACCGGGGAGCTGTTTTTT.

The chain recombines TRBV7-2 with TRBJ2-1; D may be TRBD2 (6 bases). The ends were cut back, 3 bases at V and 3 bases at J, with 12 bases in the middle. The CDR3 is 15 amino acids. Germline V gene sequence: CDR1 SGHTA, CDR2 FQGNSA. CDR3 sequence (DNA): TGTGCCAGCAGCTTCGGGAGCGGCATCTACAATGAGCAGTTCTTC. It encodes CASSFGSGIYNEQFF.

The rearrangement links TRBV5-5 to TRBJ1-6; 9 bases line up with TRBD1. Germline V gives CDR1 SGHKS, CDR2 YYEKEE (reference sequence). The CDR3 has 16 residues. With V trimmed by 4 bases and J by 7 bases, 9 bases remained unmatched. The CDR3 region has the DNA TGTGCCAGCAGCCTGGGATCGACAGGGGGGAATTCACCCCTCCACTTT. This sequence encodes CASSLGSTGGNSPLHF.

The rearrangement links TRBV18 to TRBJ1-6; D is perhaps TRBD1 (6 bases). Between the trimmed V and J ends, which lost 5 bases and 7 bases, there was a span of 21 bases. This CDR3 spans 17 amino acids. Per germline, CDR1 KGHSH and CDR2 LQKENI. The CDR3 spells CASSSIRGGAKNSPLHF. CDR3 coding DNA: TGTGCCAGCTCATCGATCAGGGGAGGGGCGAAGAATTCACCCCTCCACTTT.

The gene calls are TRBV11-2 and TRBJ2-1; D call uncertain. Per germline, CDR1 SGHAT and CDR2 FQNNGV. The CDR3 spans 14 residues. Deletions cut 1 base from V and 1 base from J, with 5 bases between. The CDR3 bases are TGTGCCAGCAGCTTAGTAATTTCCTACAATGAGCAGTTCTTC. Translated: CASSLVISYNEQFF.

This chain uses TRBV7-2 with TRBJ2-3, with a possible D match to TRBD2 (6 bases). V dropped 7 bases and J dropped 4 bases, with 15 bases sitting between them. Per germline, CDR1 SGHTA and CDR2 FQGNSA. The CDR3 sequence is 14 residues long. The CDR3 nucleotides are TGTGCCAGCACCCTGACTAGTGGGGCAGATACGCAGTATTTT. This translates into CASTLTSGADTQYF.

The chain combines TRBV27 with TRBJ1-2; D possibly corresponds to TRBD1 (6 bases). Trimming took off 6 bases at V and 2 bases at J, with 13 bases between the two ends. Germline V gene lookup returns CDR1 MNHEY and CDR2 SMNVEV (reference sequence). The CDR3 extends over 14 amino acids. CDR3: CASSPRTENYGYTF. Written as DNA, the CDR3 is TGTGCCAGCAGCCCGAGGACAGAAAACTATGGCTACACCTTC.

The CDR3 is CASSPQRGGYNEQFF. The CDR3 coding sequence is TGTGCCAGCAGCCCCCAGCGGGGGGGTTACAATGAGCAGTTCTTC. The chain couples TRBV7-3 to TRBJ2-1, with 10 bases fitting TRBD2. Losses at the gene ends were 5 bases for V and 4 bases for J; bases not matched to a gene: 5. Per the germline V gene, CDR1 is SGHTA and CDR2 is FQGTGA. The length of the CDR3 is 15 residues.

The chain joins TRBV28 to TRBJ2-5, with D tentatively TRBD1 (6 bases). Between the trimmed V and J ends, which lost 1 base and 2 bases, there was a span of 8 bases. The length of the CDR3 is 14 residues. CDR1 is MDHEN, CDR2 SYDVKM, per germline. CDR3 sequence: CASSLYRVQETQYF. In nucleotides, the CDR3 is TGTGCCAGCAGTTTATACAGGGTACAAGAGACCCAGTACTTC.

V gene TRBV4-1 combines with J gene TRBJ1-4; D is uncertain. V lost 1 base to trimming and J lost 4 bases, with 4 bases between them. The CDR3 runs to 13 residues. The germline CDR1 and CDR2 sequences are MGHRA and YSYEKL. In DNA form, the CDR3 reads TGCGCCAGCAGCCAAGTCATTAATGAAAAACTGTTTTTT. Its translation: CASSQVINEKLFF.

The chain uses TRBV5-3 and TRBJ1-5; 7 bases align to TRBD1. TRBV5-3 is an ORF, and what it does is uncertain. J was trimmed by 4 bases and V by 5 bases; bases with no gene match: 12. The CDR3 length is 16 residues. The CDR3 here is CARRLTGNAKNQPQHF. The CDR3 DNA is TGTGCCAGAAGGTTGACAGGGAACGCCAAAAATCAGCCCCAGCATTTT.

J is TRBJ1-4 and V is TRBV4-3; 9 bases fit TRBD1. V shed 4 bases and J 7 bases; nucleotides not matched to a gene: 4. The CDR3 length is 14 residues. CDR1 and CDR2 (germline): LGHNA, YSLEER. CDR3 region: CASSRQGGGEKLFF. The CDR3 nucleotides are TGCGCCAGCAGCCGACAGGGGGGAGGTGAAAAACTGTTTTTT.

This clone was found a few times. V gene TRBV20-1 combines with J gene TRBJ2-3; no clear D. CDR3 length: 11 residues. V shed 5 bases and J shed 5 bases, with 8 bases lying between them. CDR1 DFQATT and CDR2 SNEGSKA come from the germline V gene (reference sequence). The CDR3 loop is CSALRGDTQYF. As DNA, the CDR3 is TGCAGTGCTCTCAGAGGAGATACGCAGTATTTT.

This clone was observed a handful of times. V usage is TRBV19 and J usage is TRBJ2-7; 9 nucleotides align to TRBD1. The germline V gene encodes CDR1 LNHDA and CDR2 SQIVND (reference sequence). J gave up 2 bases and V 8 bases, and 4 bases lay outside the gene matches. The CDR3 is made up of 13 amino acids. CDR3 DNA sequence: TGTGCCAGTGCCGGGACAGGGACCTACGAGCAGTACTTC. Its protein is CASAGTGTYEQYF.

This sequence joins TRBV5-4 and TRBJ2-1; 15 bases are a match to TRBD2. V lost 4 bases to trimming and J lost 4 bases; unmatched junction nucleotides: 9. The CDR3 runs to 18 residues. Germline lookup yields CDR1 SGHNT and CDR2 YYREEE (reference sequence). CDR3 region: CASSPGLAGGSRYNEQFF. The CDR3 region has the DNA TGTGCCAGCAGCCCAGGACTAGCGGGAGGGTCTAGGTACAATGAGCAGTTCTTC.

This clone was observed a handful of times. Other DNA sequences within the sample encode an identical CDR3. This chain uses TRBV19 with TRBJ1-1; no clear D. The CDR3 consists of 12 residues. Germline lookup yields CDR1 LNHDA and CDR2 SQIVND (reference sequence). V lost 5 bases and J 3 bases, leaving 7 bases between the germline ends. This chain's CDR3 is CASSGRYTEAFF. In DNA, the CDR3 is TGTGCCAGTAGTGGCAGGTACACTGAAGCTTTCTTT.